Listed here are 20 T cell receptor beta chains from one sample, sequenced in a study of PD-L1 blockade in urothelial cancer. Clones were read by immunoSEQ multiplex PCR, and TCRdb kept only the in-frame ones, dropping some. The sample consists of approximately 24,000 clones, around 85% of them appearing once. Sequenced here: PBMCs, sampled around atezolizumab (anti-PD-L1) treatment. All receptors derive from a man between 45 and 60 years old with urothelial cancer.

The chain links TRBV18 to TRBJ1-2; TRBD1 matches at 8 bases. Per germline, CDR1 KGHSH and CDR2 LQKENI. Unmatched junction bases numbered 3, after V lost 6 bases and J lost 0 bases. The CDR3 totals 14 residues. The CDR3 reads CASSRDRTNYGYTF. Written as DNA, the CDR3 is TGTGCCAGCTCCCGGGACAGGACTAACTATGGCTACACCTTC.

The rearrangement joins TRBV18 to TRBJ1-5, with a weak D call TRBD1 (5 bases). Germline CDR1 and CDR2: KGHSH and LQKENI. Trimming left V 2 bases short and J 0 bases short, with 17 bases between. This CDR3 region has 18 residues. The CDR3 bases are TGTGCCAGCTCACCAAAGGGAATATCAGGGAATAGCAATCAGCCCCAGCATTTT. Its translation: CASSPKGISGNSNQPQHF.

The J gene is TRBJ1-6, the V gene TRBV28; no clear D. The length of the CDR3 is 17 residues. The germline V gene encodes CDR1 MDHEN and CDR2 SYDVKM. V was shortened by 6 bases and J by 1 base, with 16 bases between the two germline ends. Here the CDR3 reads CASSSNRGGSYNSPLHF. In DNA form, the CDR3 reads TGTGCCAGCAGCTCCAACAGAGGCGGGTCCTATAATTCACCCCTCCACTTT.

The rearrangement joins TRBV5-5 to TRBJ1-5, with D maybe TRBD1 (5 bases). V gave up 0 bases and J gave up 2 bases, with 9 bases separating them. This CDR3 contains 15 residues. Germline CDR1 is SGHKS and CDR2 is YYEKEE (reference sequence). CDR3 amino acids: CASSLEGFGNQPQHF. CDR3 DNA sequence: TGTGCCAGCAGCTTGGAGGGGTTCGGCAATCAGCCCCAGCATTTT.

The chain uses TRBV6-4 and TRBJ2-1; the match to TRBD2 covers 7 bases. The germline CDR1 and CDR2 sequences are MRHNA and SNTAGT. The V segment lost 6 bases and the J segment 7 bases; nucleotides outside the gene matches: 9. CDR3 length: 14 residues. The CDR3 DNA is TGTGCCAGCAGCCTAACTAGCGAGTTGAATGAGCAGTTCTTC. Translation gives CASSLTSELNEQFF.

The chain recombines TRBV10-3 with TRBJ2-3; 9 nucleotides line up with TRBD1. The CDR3 has 17 amino acids. V shed 6 bases and J 5 bases; nucleotides not matched to a gene: 15. CDR1 and CDR2 from the germline V gene are ENHRY and SYGVKD. DNA of the CDR3: TGTGCCATCAGCCACACTATCCGGGACAGGGAAATAGATACGCAGTATTTT. This encodes CAISHTIRDREIDTQYF.

The rearrangement uses TRBV9 and TRBJ2-2; possibly TRBD1 for D (6 bases). Germline V gives CDR1 SGDLS, CDR2 YYNGEE. The CDR3 is made up of 13 amino acids. With 5 bases removed from V and 6 bases from J, the gap between germline ends came to 11 bases. CDR3 coding DNA: TGTGCCAGCAGTCGTACAGGGTCCGGGGAGCTGTTTTTT. It encodes CASSRTGSGELFF.

CDR3 residues: CASSFLPGQANQPQHF. In nucleotides, the CDR3 is TGTGCCAGCAGTTTCTTACCGGGACAGGCTAATCAGCCCCAGCATTTT. V and J are TRBV27 and TRBJ1-5; 8 positions agree with TRBD1. This CDR3 has 16 residues. The germline V gene has CDR1 MNHEY and CDR2 SMNVEV (reference sequence). J was trimmed by 4 bases and V by 3 bases; bases with no gene match: 8.

This clone was counted once. The V gene is TRBV6-5, the J gene TRBJ1-6; a possible D gene is TRBD1 (6 bases). Per the germline V gene, CDR1 is MNHEY and CDR2 is SVGAGI. The V end lost 10 bases, the J end lost 10 bases, and 20 bases lay between the germline ends. CDR3 length: 14 amino acids. The CDR3 DNA reads TGTGCCACTCTGGACTCCGGGGGGCGGTCACCCCTCCACTTT. Its translation is CATLDSGGRSPLHF.

The V call is TRBV2, the J call TRBJ2-3; TRBD2 matches 7 bases. Trimming at V came to 4 bases and at J to 6 bases, leaving 7 bases not matched to a gene. Germline V gene lookup returns CDR1 SNHLY and CDR2 FYNNEI. This CDR3 is built from 14 residues. This CDR3 is CASSGLGGIDTQYF. Written as DNA, the CDR3 is TGTGCCAGCAGTGGGCTGGGGGGGATTGATACGCAGTATTTT.

This chain uses TRBV19 with TRBJ2-7; the match to TRBD2 covers 10 bases. The CDR3 sequence is 16 residues long. Germline V lookup: CDR1 LNHDA, CDR2 SQIVND (reference sequence). V lost 3 bases and J lost 4; bases outside the gene matches: 9. CDR3 DNA: TGTGCCAGTAGTATTTCAACTAGCGGGACCGATTACGAGCAGTACTTC. Translated, it gives CASSISTSGTDYEQYF.

The genes are TRBV7-9 and TRBJ1-4, with D uncertain. Germline V lookup: CDR1 SEHNR, CDR2 FQNEAQ (reference sequence). Trimming left V 5 bases short and J 8 bases short, with 15 bases between. This CDR3 is 14 amino acids long. The CDR3 region is CASSPGLRGEKLFF. The CDR3 nucleotides read TGTGCCAGCAGCCCCGGGTTACGAGGCGAAAAACTGTTTTTT.

This clone has a handful of counts. The chain joins TRBV7-9 to TRBJ1-1, with 7 positions matching TRBD1. The junction had 16 bases not matched to a gene; V was cut back by 5 bases and J by 1 base. The CDR3 is 18 residues long. The germline V gene has CDR1 SEHNR and CDR2 FQNEAQ (reference sequence). The CDR3 sequence: CASSPTGSGGRSNTEAFF. CDR3 nucleotides: TGTGCCAGCAGCCCAACGGGGTCAGGGGGACGGTCGAACACTGAAGCTTTCTTT.

The chain links TRBV7-8 to TRBJ2-5; D possibly corresponds to TRBD1 (6 bases). The CDR3 is 14 amino acids. The V end was cut by 5 bases, the J end by 4 bases, with 14 bases between. Germline V gene data show CDR1 as SGHVS and CDR2 as FQNEAQ. DNA of the CDR3: TGTGCCAGCAGCCCCAGGGGCCGGTTAGAGACCCAGTACTTC. Translating it yields CASSPRGRLETQYF.

V gene TRBV5-4 combines with J gene TRBJ2-7, with 9 nucleotides matching TRBD1. Germline CDR1 reads SGHNT; CDR2 reads YYREEE (reference sequence). V gave up 2 bases and J gave up 2 bases; unmatched junction bases: 5. This CDR3 has 15 residues. CDR3 sequence (DNA): TGTGCCAGCAGCTTTCCGGGACAGGGCGCCTACGAGCAGTACTTC. Translated, it gives CASSFPGQGAYEQYF.

This chain joins TRBV27 and TRBJ2-3; 13 nucleotides line up with TRBD2. V dropped 6 bases and J dropped 2; count of bases not matched to a gene: 8. This CDR3 spans 17 amino acids. The germline gives CDR1 MNHEY, CDR2 SMNVEV (reference sequence). The CDR3 sequence is CASSPPGLAGNTDTQYF. The CDR3 DNA reads as TGTGCCAGCAGCCCACCGGGACTAGCGGGGAACACAGATACGCAGTATTTT.

The rearrangement uses TRBV16 and TRBJ2-3; possible D gene TRBD1, 5 bases. Germline V CDR1 and CDR2: KGHSY, FQNENV. V was shortened by 0 bases and J by 1 base, with 14 bases between the two germline ends. This CDR3 comprises 17 residues. The DNA for the CDR3 is TGTGCCAGCAGCCAATCCGCGTGGACAAGGGGCACAGATACGCAGTATTTT. This gives the protein CASSQSAWTRGTDTQYF.

The chain employs TRBV9 and TRBJ1-3, with TRBD1 as a possible D gene (5 bases). Trimming pared 4 bases from V and 2 bases from J, leaving 19 bases between. The CDR3 runs to 17 residues. The V gene's germline CDR1 is SGDLS and CDR2 YYNGEE. CDR3 sequence: CASSPRDSAAPGNTIYF. Here the CDR3 DNA reads TGTGCCAGCAGCCCCAGGGATTCCGCGGCCCCTGGAAACACCATATATTTT.

The rearrangement joins TRBV29-1 to TRBJ2-1; 9 positions match TRBD1. Germline V gene sequence: CDR1 SQVTM, CDR2 ANQGSEA. The CDR3 spans 16 residues. V lost 2 bases and J lost 6; bases outside the gene matches: 11. For the CDR3, the DNA is TGCAGCGTTGAAAATCCGGGGACAGGGAGCCTCAATGAGCAGTTCTTC. Translated: CSVENPGTGSLNEQFF.

The chain carries TRBV5-1 and TRBJ1-1; D remains unclear. This CDR3 contains 14 residues. Trimming left V 3 bases short and J 2 bases short, with 11 bases between. Germline-derived CDR1 and CDR2 are SGHRS and YFSETQ. CDR3 in amino acids: CASSYYGKNTEAFF. CDR3 sequence (DNA): TGCGCCAGCAGCTACTACGGCAAAAACACTGAAGCTTTCTTT.